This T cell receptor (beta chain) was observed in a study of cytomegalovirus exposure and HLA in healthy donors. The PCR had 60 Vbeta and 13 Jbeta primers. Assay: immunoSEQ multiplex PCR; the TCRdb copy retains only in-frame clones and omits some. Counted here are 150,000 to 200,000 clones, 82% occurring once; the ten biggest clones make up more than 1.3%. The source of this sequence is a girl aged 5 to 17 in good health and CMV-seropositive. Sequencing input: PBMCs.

In nucleotides, the CDR3 is TGTGCCAGCAGTTTACCCGGGGGGACCTACGAGCAGTACTTC. Amino acid sequence: CASSLPGGTYEQYF. This chain connects TRBV27 to TRBJ2-7; 7 bases fit TRBD2. V dropped 2 bases and J dropped 2; count of bases not matched to a gene: 3. This CDR3 comprises 14 residues. Germline-derived CDR1 and CDR2 are MNHEY and SMNVEV (reference sequence).